One and the same sample provided the 3 T cell receptor beta chains below, sequenced in a study of OX40 agonist ivuxolimab in advanced cancers. Assay used: immunoSEQ multiplex PCR; TCRdb lists only in-frame clones, some missing. The profile covers around 76,000 clones, with approximately 86% appearing a single time and approximately 8% taken by the ten largest. This material consisted of CD4+ or CD8+ T cells sorted from blood, taken in a trial of the OX40 agonist ivuxolimab. All receptors derive from an adult with an advanced solid tumor such as melanoma, head and neck, liver or kidney cancer.

V gene TRBV6-5 combines with J gene TRBJ2-1; the D is unclear. Germline-derived CDR1 and CDR2 are MNHEY and SVGAGI. The CDR3 loop spans 12 amino acids. Trimming pared 0 bases from V and 6 bases from J, leaving 3 bases between. DNA of the CDR3: TGTGCCAGCAGTTACTCTGGCAATGAGCAGTTCTTC. Translating it yields CASSYSGNEQFF.

This clone was seen a handful of times. J is TRBJ2-5 and V is TRBV7-6; D unclear. The V and J ends lost 4 bases and 2 bases respectively, with 20 bases between them. The CDR3 runs to 17 residues. CDR1 and CDR2 (germline): SGHVS, FNYEAQ. Here the CDR3 DNA reads TGTGCCAGCAGCTCACAAGGGCTAGGCGGTCTTCAAGAGACCCAGTACTTC. This gives the protein CASSSQGLGGLQETQYF.

This clone was observed a single time. The gene calls are TRBV7-3 and TRBJ1-5; no clear D. The V gene's germline CDR1 is SGHTA and CDR2 FQGTGA. V lost 5 bases and J lost 5, with 7 bases in between. The CDR3 loop spans 12 amino acids. The CDR3 nucleotides read TGTGCCAGCAGCCCCAATGATCAGCCCCAGCATTTT. This sequence encodes CASSPNDQPQHF.